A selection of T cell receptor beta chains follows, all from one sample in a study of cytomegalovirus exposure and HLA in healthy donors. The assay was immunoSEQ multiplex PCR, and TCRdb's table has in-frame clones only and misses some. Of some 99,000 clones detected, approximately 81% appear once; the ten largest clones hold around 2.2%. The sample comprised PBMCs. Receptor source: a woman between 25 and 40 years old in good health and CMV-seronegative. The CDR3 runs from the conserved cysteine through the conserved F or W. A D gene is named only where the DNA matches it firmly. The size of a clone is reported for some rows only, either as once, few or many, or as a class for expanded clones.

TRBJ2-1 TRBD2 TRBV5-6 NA TGTGCCAGCAGCTATGGACTAGCGGGAGGGAATGAGCAGTTCTTC CASSYGLAGGNEQFF
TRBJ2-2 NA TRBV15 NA TGTGCCACCAGCAGCCGGGACACCTACACCCGGGGTCCGACCGGGGAGCTGTTTTTT CATSSRDTYTRGPTGELFF
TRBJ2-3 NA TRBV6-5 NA TGTGCCAGCAAAGTCAGCGGGCGAGATACGCAGTATTTT CASKVSGRDTQYF
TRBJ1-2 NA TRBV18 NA TGTGCCAGCTCACCACCGTTACGGGGGGCGGCTGGCTACACCTTC CASSPPLRGAAGYTF
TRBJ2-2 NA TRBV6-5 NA TGTGCCAGCAGTTACAGGGGATTAGGGGCCGGGGAGCTGTTTTTT CASSYRGLGAGELFF
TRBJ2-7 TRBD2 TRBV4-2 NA TGTGCCAGCAGCCGAACCTCGGGACTAGCGGCCACCTTTAGCTACGAGCAGTACTTC CASSRTSGLAATFSYEQYF
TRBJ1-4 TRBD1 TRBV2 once TGTGCCAGCAGAACCGACAGGGGTGCTGAAAAACTGTTTTTT CASRTDRGAEKLFF
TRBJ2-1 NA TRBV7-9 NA TGTGCCAGCAGCTTAGGAGGGATGGGGAATGAGCAGTTCTTC CASSLGGMGNEQFF
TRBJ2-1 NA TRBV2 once TGTGCCAGCAGCCTACAGGGTGGGGGTGAGCAGTTCTTC CASSLQGGGEQFF
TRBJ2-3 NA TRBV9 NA TGTGCCAGCAGCGTCCTTACAGCAGATACGCAGTATTTT CASSVLTADTQYF
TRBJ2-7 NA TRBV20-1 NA TGCAGTGCTAGTGTTAGTTACGAGCAGTACTTC CSASVSYEQYF
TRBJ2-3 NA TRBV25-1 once TGTGCCAGCAGTGGGTTGACAAGGACAGATACGCAGTATTTT CASSGLTRTDTQYF
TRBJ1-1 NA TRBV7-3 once TGTGCCAGCAGCAAACAGGGTAGCACTGAAGCTTTCTTT CASSKQGSTEAFF
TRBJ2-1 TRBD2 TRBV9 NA TGTGCCAGCAGCGTAGAGGATCCTAGCGGGAGTATCGGTGTGTACAATGAGCAGTTCTTC CASSVEDPSGSIGVYNEQFF
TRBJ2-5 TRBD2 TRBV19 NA TGTGACTCCGGGCGGGGGGTTTCGGAGACCCAGTACTTC CDSGRGVSETQYF
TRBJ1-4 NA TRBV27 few TGTGCCAGCGGCTTCACAGGGACTAATGAAAAACTGTTTTTT CASGFTGTNEKLFF
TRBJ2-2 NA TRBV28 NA TGTGCCAGCAGCTCCCCCCAATTCGGGGTGAACACCGGGGAGCTGTTTTTT CASSSPQFGVNTGELFF
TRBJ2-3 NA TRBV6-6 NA TGTGCCAGCAGTTACCCAGTTGAAGATACGCAGTATTTT CASSYPVEDTQYF
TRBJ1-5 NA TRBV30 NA NA CAWSVANLHQHF
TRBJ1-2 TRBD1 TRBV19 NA TGTGCCAGTAGCCGGGACAGGGAGTATGGCTACACCTTC CASSRDREYGYTF
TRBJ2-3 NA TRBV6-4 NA TGTGCCAGCAGCGAGAGGGCCACAGATACGCAGTATTTT CASSERATDTQYF
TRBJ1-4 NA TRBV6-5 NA TGTGCCAGCAGTTACGGGCCTCAGGTGCTGTTTTTT CASSYGPQVLFF
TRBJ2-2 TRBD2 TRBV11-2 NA TGTGCCAGCAGCTTAGAGTCTAGCGGGAGGCGCGGGGAGCTGTTTTTT CASSLESSGRRGELFF
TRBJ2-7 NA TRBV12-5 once TGTGCTAGTGGACAGGGTGTCTGGATTTACGAGCAGTACTTC CASGQGVWIYEQYF
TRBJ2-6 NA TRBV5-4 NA TGTGCCAGCAGCCTATCTGGGGCCAACGTCCTGACTTTC CASSLSGANVLTF
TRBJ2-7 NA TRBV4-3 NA TGCGCCAGCAGCCAAGATTCCCCCGGTCCCTACGAGCAGTACTTC CASSQDSPGPYEQYF
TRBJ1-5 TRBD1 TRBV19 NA TGTGCCAGTAGTATAGTGGCAGGGGGCTGGCAGCCCCAGCATTTT CASSIVAGGWQPQHF
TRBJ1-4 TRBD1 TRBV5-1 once TGCGCCAGCAGCCCGGACAGGGCAACTAATGAAAAACTGTTTTTT CASSPDRATNEKLFF
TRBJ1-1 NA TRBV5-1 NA TGCGCCAGCAGCTTGGACAGCCCGATGAACACTGAAGCTTTCTTT CASSLDSPMNTEAFF
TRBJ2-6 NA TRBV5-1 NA TGCGCCAGCAGCTTGGAAGGGGGCTCTGGGGCCAACGTCCTGACTTTC CASSLEGGSGANVLTF
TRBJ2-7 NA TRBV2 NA TGTGCCAGCAGGGTCGGGGACGAGCAGTACTTC CASRVGDEQYF
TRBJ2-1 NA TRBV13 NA TGTGCCAGCACCATGGAGGGCTCCCTATCTGGCAATGAGCAGTTCTTC CASTMEGSLSGNEQFF
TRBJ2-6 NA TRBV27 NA TGTGCCAGCAGTCCGAGTTTCTCTGGGGCCAACGTCCTGACTTTC CASSPSFSGANVLTF
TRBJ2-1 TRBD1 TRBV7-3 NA TGTGCCAGCAGCCCATGGACAGGGGCCCGGGATGAGCAGTTCTTC CASSPWTGARDEQFF
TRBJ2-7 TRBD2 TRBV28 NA TGTGCCAGCAGTTCAACTCCTGGACTAGCGGACTACGAGCAGTACTTC CASSSTPGLADYEQYF
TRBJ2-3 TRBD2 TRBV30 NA TGTGCCTGGAGTGCCGGGACTAGCGGGAGGGCAGATACGCAGTATTTT CAWSAGTSGRADTQYF
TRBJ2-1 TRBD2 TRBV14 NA TGTGCCAGCAGCCTGGGACTAGCGGGGGGCAATGAGCAGTTCTTC CASSLGLAGGNEQFF
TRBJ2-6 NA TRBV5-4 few TGTGCCAGCAGCCCCAGACAGCCGCGCTCTGGGGCCAACGTCCTGACTTTC CASSPRQPRSGANVLTF
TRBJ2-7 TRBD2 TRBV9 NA TGTGCCAGCAGCGTAGATGCTAGCGGGATAACCTACGAGCAGTACTTC CASSVDASGITYEQYF
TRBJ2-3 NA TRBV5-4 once TGTGCCAGCAACCGCGGGATAGGGGATACGCAGTATTTT CASNRGIGDTQYF
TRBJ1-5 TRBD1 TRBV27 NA TGTGCCAGCAGTTTTAGGCGTGTGACAGGGGGTAGTCAGCCCCAGCATTTT CASSFRRVTGGSQPQHF
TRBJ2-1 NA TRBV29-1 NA TGCAGCGTGACACCTAGCGAGTACAATGAGCAGTTCTTC CSVTPSEYNEQFF
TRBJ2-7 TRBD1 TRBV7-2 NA TGTGCCAGCAGCCCTAGCCCGGGACAGAATTACGAGCAGTACTTC CASSPSPGQNYEQYF
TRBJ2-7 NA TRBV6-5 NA TGTGCCAGCAGTTACGGGCCAGGGCTGGGGGAGCAGTACTTC CASSYGPGLGEQYF
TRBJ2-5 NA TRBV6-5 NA TGTGCCAGCAGTCGCTCAGGGGCTTCCGAAGAGACCCAGTACTTC CASSRSGASEETQYF
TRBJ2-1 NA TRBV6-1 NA TGTGCCAGCAGTGAAGTAGCGAGAGTTGAGCAGTTCTTC CASSEVARVEQFF
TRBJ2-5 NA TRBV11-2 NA TGTGCCAGCAGCTTAGTCCGCGGGATGGGTCTGCAGTACTTC CASSLVRGMGLQYF
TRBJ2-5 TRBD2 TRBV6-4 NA TGTGCCAGCTATGTCACGGGGTCTAGCGGCCCCCAAGAGACCCAGTACTTC CASYVTGSSGPQETQYF
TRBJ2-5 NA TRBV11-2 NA TGTGCCAGCAGCTTATGGGCGGGTGTACAAGAGACCCAGTACTTC CASSLWAGVQETQYF
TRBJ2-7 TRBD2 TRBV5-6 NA TGTGCCAGCAGCGCCTTAGCGGGAGGGCGTCGCCACGAGCAGTACTTC CASSALAGGRRHEQYF
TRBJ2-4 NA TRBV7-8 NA TGTGCCAGCAGCTTAGCAGGGGTCGACCGAGCCAAAAACATTCAGTACTTC CASSLAGVDRAKNIQYF
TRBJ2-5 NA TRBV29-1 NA TGCAGCGTTGAAGATCCCCTAGGCCGGGAGACCCAGTACTTC CSVEDPLGRETQYF
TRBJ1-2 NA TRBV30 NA TGTGCCTGGAGTAAAGGGGGAGCCTATGGCTACACCTTC CAWSKGGAYGYTF
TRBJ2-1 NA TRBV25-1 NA TGTGCCAGCAGTGCAAATGAGCAGTTCTTC CASSANEQFF
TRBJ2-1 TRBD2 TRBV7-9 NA TGTGCCAGCAGCAAAGTACTAGCGGGAGGGCGATACAATGAGCAGTTCTTC CASSKVLAGGRYNEQFF
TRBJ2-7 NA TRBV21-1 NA TGTGCCAGCAGCTCAAATGGGGGGAGGATAGTCGAGCAGTACTTC CASSSNGGRIVEQYF
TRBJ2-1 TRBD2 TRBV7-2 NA TGTGCCAGCAACCCTGGACTAGCGGGAGGGCCAGGTGAGCAGTTCTTC CASNPGLAGGPGEQFF